Listed below are T cell receptor beta chains from one sample, sequenced in a study of T cell repertoires in aging, cancer and after chemotherapy. TCRdb fed the multiplex PCR reads into MiXCR, producing one record per CDR3 protein. Of about 12,000 distinct CDR3 sequences in the sample, around a quarter were seen once. The sample was blood. These receptors came from a human donor with a blood cancer. Both conserved end residues are part of each CDR3. D genes are given only for firm matches. Rows give clone size only sometimes, using once, few, many, or a class for an expanded clone.

TRBV5-4	.	TRBJ2-7	few	CASSLQGTSYEQYF	TGTGCCAGCAGCTTGCAGGGAACCTCCTACGAGCAGTACTTC
TRBV4-3	.	TRBJ2-2	.	CASSHNRNTGELFF	TGTGCCAGCAGCCACAACAGGAACACCGGGGAGCTGTTTTTT
TRBV6-5	.	TRBJ1-6	medium-sized	CASSYSAGTGNSPLHF	TGTGCCAGCAGTTACTCGGCAGGGACGGGGAATTCACCCCTCCACTTT
TRBV19	TRBD2	TRBJ2-2	medium-sized	CASSLTSGVGTGELFF	TGTGCCAGTAGTCTGACTAGCGGGGTTGGTACCGGGGAGCTGTTTTTT
TRBV6-5	.	TRBJ1-5	few	CASSYSLGGNQPQHF	TGTGCCAGCAGTTACTCCCTCGGAGGCAATCAGCCCCAGCATTTT
TRBV7-6	.	TRBJ1-6	.	CASSADRRANSPLHF	TGTGCCAGCAGTGCGGACAGACGTGCTAATTCACCCCTCCACTTT
TRBV6-5	.	TRBJ1-5	few	CASSYRANQPQHF	TGTGCCAGCAGTTACAGGGCCAACCAGCCCCAGCATTTT
TRBV6-5	.	TRBJ1-4	many	CASSYSRTVSLNEKLFF	TGTGCCAGCAGTTATTCACGGACTGTATCATTGAATGAAAAACTGTTTTTT
TRBV27	TRBD1	TRBJ1-1	medium-sized	CASSFGQGYTEAFF	TGTGCCAGCAGTTTTGGACAGGGGTACACTGAAGCTTTCTTT
TRBV15	.	TRBJ2-1	few	CATSSRLAPRNNEQFF	TGTGCCACCAGTTCTAGACTGGCTCCGCGCAACAATGAGCAGTTCTTC
TRBV27	.	TRBJ2-2	medium-sized	CASRSGGELFF	TGTGCCAGCAGATCCGGCGGGGAGCTGTTTTTT
TRBV4-3	.	TRBJ2-7	.	CASSQAVAYEQYF	TGCGCCAGCAGCCAAGCAGTTGCCTACGAGCAGTACTTC
TRBV27	.	TRBJ1-2	many	CASGWGKVGGYTF	TGTGCCAGCGGTTGGGGGAAAGTGGGCGGCTACACCTTC
TRBV19	.	TRBJ1-5	few	CASSIESRNQPQHF	TGTGCCAGTAGTATAGAATCTCGCAATCAGCCCCAGCATTTT
TRBV20-1	TRBD2	TRBJ2-1	few	CSARDQTSGRAFSYNEQFF	TGCAGTGCTAGAGATCAGACTAGCGGGAGGGCCTTCTCCTACAATGAGCAGTTCTTC
TRBV6-5	.	TRBJ1-1	.	CASHPGFFDTEAFF	TGTGCCAGCCACCCAGGGTTTTTCGACACTGAAGCTTTCTTT
TRBV4-3	TRBD1	TRBJ2-1	few	CASSQDGTGGYNEQFF	TGCGCCAGCAGCCAAGATGGGACAGGGGGCTACAATGAGCAGTTCTTC
TRBV27	.	TRBJ1-6	medium-sized	CASRAGVDNSPLHF	TGTGCCAGCCGGGCAGGGGTTGATAATTCACCCCTCCACTTT
TRBV24-1	TRBD1	TRBJ1-4	.	CATSDRDSFNEKLFF	TGTGCCACCAGTGACCGGGACAGCTTTAATGAAAAACTGTTTTTT
TRBV6-6	.	TRBJ2-2	medium-sized	CASSDPAPGTGELFF	TGTGCCAGCAGTGATCCCGCCCCGGGCACCGGGGAGCTGTTTTTT
TRBV12-3/TRBV12-4	.	TRBJ1-6	.	CASSLAGTARGPLHF	TGTGCCAGCAGTCTAGCCGGGACGGCGAGGGGACCCCTCCACTTT
TRBV5-1	TRBD2	TRBJ2-3	few	CASNPLAGGPDTQYF	TGCGCCAGCAACCCGCTAGCGGGGGGACCAGATACGCAGTATTTT
TRBV6-5	.	TRBJ1-2	.	CATQARGVGYGYTF	TGTGCCACCCAGGCCCGAGGAGTGGGCTATGGCTACACCTTC
TRBV19	.	TRBJ1-5	medium-sized	CASSLDRKQPQHF	TGTGCCAGTAGTCTTGACAGGAAACAGCCCCAGCATTTT
TRBV19	.	TRBJ1-3	medium-sized	CAGIDFTGNTIYF	TGTGCCGGTATCGATTTCACTGGAAACACCATATATTTT
TRBV7-9	.	TRBJ2-7	.	CASSLVSGYYEQYF	TGTGCCAGCAGCTTAGTGAGCGGATACTACGAGCAGTACTTC
TRBV29-1	.	TRBJ1-2	medium-sized	CSVGVLTGMVYGYTF	TGCAGCGTTGGGGTTCTTACAGGGATGGTCTATGGCTACACCTTC
TRBV12-3/TRBV12-4	.	TRBJ1-5	.	CASRRQGNQPQHF	TGTGCCAGCAGACGACAGGGCAATCAGCCCCAGCATTTT
TRBV10-3	TRBD2	TRBJ2-1	.	CAISEGSGRNYEQFF	TGTGCCATCAGTGAGGGTAGCGGGAGGAATTATGAGCAGTTCTTC
TRBV29-1	.	TRBJ1-2	medium-sized	CSVGDGNYGYTF	TGCAGCGTGGGGGACGGTAACTATGGCTACACCTTC
TRBV18	.	TRBJ2-3	medium-sized	CASSPSARVTDTQYF	TGTGCCAGCTCACCGTCCGCCAGGGTTACAGATACGCAGTATTTT
TRBV5-1	.	TRBJ1-2	.	CASSLGGSANYGYTF	TGCGCCAGCAGCTTGGGAGGCTCAGCTAACTATGGCTACACCTTC
TRBV5-1	.	TRBJ2-6	.	CASPTGFSGANVLTF	TGCGCCAGCCCAACGGGGTTTTCTGGGGCCAACGTCCTGACTTTC
TRBV6-5	.	TRBJ2-3	medium-sized	CASSSLDSHTQYF	TGTGCCAGCAGTTCTCTAGATTCCCATACGCAGTATTTT
TRBV24-1	TRBD1	TRBJ1-3	.	CATSDPRDRGNTIYF	TGTGCCACCAGTGACCCCCGGGACAGAGGAAACACCATATATTTT
TRBV2	.	TRBJ1-2	.	CASSLRPNYGYTF	TGTGCCAGCAGCTTGAGGCCAAACTATGGCTACACCTTC
TRBV12-3/TRBV12-4	TRBD1	TRBJ1-2	few	CASSIRGLPPDRKNYGYTF	TGTGCCAGCAGTATTAGAGGACTCCCCCCGGACAGGAAGAACTATGGCTACACCTTC
TRBV6-2/TRBV6-3	.	TRBJ1-6	medium-sized	CASRRLGDLNSPLHF	TGTGCCAGCAGAAGGTTGGGGGACCTTAATTCACCCCTCCACTTT
TRBV7-2	TRBD2	TRBJ2-3	.	CASSLSLAGGRSTDTQYF	TGTGCCAGCAGCTTAAGCCTAGCGGGGGGGCGGAGCACAGATACGCAGTATTTT
TRBV7-9	.	TRBJ1-2	.	CASSLEGRNYGYTF	TGTGCCAGCAGCTTAGAAGGCAGAAACTATGGCTACACCTTC
TRBV29-1	.	TRBJ1-3	medium-sized	CSVGTLAGNTIYF	TGCAGCGTGGGGACATTAGCTGGAAACACCATATATTTT
TRBV6-5	TRBD1	TRBJ1-2	medium-sized	CASSYYRGYGYTF	TGTGCCAGCAGTTACTACAGGGGCTATGGCTACACCTTC
TRBV19	.	TRBJ2-1	once	CASSYPAGPESEQFF	TGTGCCAGTAGTTACCCGGCGGGACCCGAATCGGAGCAGTTCTTC
TRBV5-6	TRBD1	TRBJ2-7	medium-sized	CASSSQGATYEQYF	TGTGCCAGCAGCAGTCAGGGGGCAACCTACGAGCAGTACTTC
TRBV10-3	.	TRBJ1-4	.	CAISAGGGADEKLFF	TGTGCCATCAGTGCGGGGGGGGGGGCGGATGAAAAACTGTTTTTT
TRBV11-2	.	TRBJ1-4	.	CASSLGGATNEKLFF	TGTGCCAGCAGCTTAGGAGGTGCAACTAATGAAAAACTGTTTTTT